These 11 T cell receptor beta chains came from one sample sequenced in a study of blood T cell repertoires in COVID-19. Some clones are missing from TCRdb's copy, which holds only in-frame ones; the method was immunoSEQ multiplex PCR. The sample has about 180,000 clones; 89% are singletons. The specimen sequenced was PBMCs or T cells enriched from blood (not recorded which). Every receptor here comes from a woman between 35 and 50 years old with acute COVID-19.

The gene calls are TRBV19 and TRBJ1-1; no reliable D call. Trimming shortened V by 7 bases and J by 1 base, and 16 bases separated the two germline ends. This CDR3 spans 15 amino acids. Germline V gives CDR1 LNHDA, CDR2 SQIVND (reference sequence). The CDR3 coding sequence is TGTGCCAGTAAAGGTGCAGGATTTGGGAACACTGAAGCTTTCTTT. Its translation is CASKGAGFGNTEAFF.

The gene calls are TRBV7-2 and TRBJ2-5, with 8 bases identical to TRBD2. J was trimmed by 5 bases and V by 1 base; bases with no gene match: 9. The CDR3 has 16 amino acids. Germline V gives CDR1 SGHTA, CDR2 FQGNSA. CDR3 in amino acids: CASSLVRAGAGETQYF. The CDR3 nucleotides read TGTGCCAGCAGCTTAGTTCGAGCGGGGGCGGGGGAGACCCAGTACTTC.

The J gene is TRBJ2-7, the V gene TRBV11-1; TRBD1 aligns across 8 bases. Germline-derived CDR1 and CDR2 are SGHAT and FQDESV (reference sequence). With V trimmed by 5 bases and J by 3 bases, 9 bases remained unmatched. This CDR3 spans 15 amino acids. CDR3 protein: CASSAPGTGRYEQYF. The CDR3 DNA is TGTGCCAGCAGCGCCCCCGGGACAGGTCGCTACGAGCAGTACTTC.

The genes are TRBV2 and TRBJ2-2; 7 bases line up with TRBD1. This CDR3 has 15 amino acids. With V trimmed by 7 bases and J by 4 bases, 9 bases remained unmatched. The germline V gene has CDR1 SNHLY and CDR2 FYNNEI. The CDR3 sequence: CASNLMRGLTGELFF. Here the CDR3 DNA reads TGTGCCAGCAATTTGATGAGGGGGCTCACCGGGGAGCTGTTTTTT.

Many counts were recorded for this clone. Mismatch with germline at one junction end may stem from a read error. The chain recombines TRBV7-9 with TRBJ2-7, with TRBD2 identical over 10 bases. Germline V CDR1 and CDR2: SEHNR, FQNEAQ (reference sequence). The CDR3 length is 15 residues. The DNA of the CDR3 is TGTGCCAGCAGCTCCCTAGCGGGGGCCTCCTTCGAGCAGTACTTC. This codes for CASSSLAGASFEQYF.

This chain joins TRBV28 and TRBJ1-1; 9 bases map to TRBD1. V shed 5 bases and J 1 base; nucleotides not matched to a gene: 5. CDR1 is MDHEN and CDR2 is SYDVKM in the germline V gene. CDR3 length equals 15 residues. In DNA, the CDR3 is TGTGCCAGCAGTCTACTGGGACAGGGGAACACTGAAGCTTTCTTT. This gives the protein CASSLLGQGNTEAFF.

The chain has TRBV6-5 and TRBJ1-1; possibly TRBD1 for D (5 bases). This CDR3 comprises 14 residues. CDR1 and CDR2 (germline): MNHEY, SVGAGI. The V end lost 7 bases, the J end lost 1 base, and 13 bases lay between the germline ends. Written as DNA, the CDR3 is TGTGCCAGCACTCCAGGGTGGGCGAACACTGAAGCTTTCTTT. This translates into CASTPGWANTEAFF.

The count of this clone is one. The chain has TRBV6-2 or TRBV6-3 and TRBJ2-2; 9 bases line up with TRBD2. V trimming: 5 bases; J trimming: 3 bases; junction bases outside the gene matches: 7. CDR1 MNHEY and CDR2 SVGEGT come from the germline V gene. This CDR3 is 16 amino acids long. The CDR3 protein is CASSLLLAGYTGELFF. The CDR3 nucleotides read TGTGCCAGCAGTCTCCTGCTAGCGGGGTACACCGGGGAGCTGTTTTTT.

The chain carries TRBV11-2 and TRBJ1-2; maybe TRBD1 (5 bases). Germline CDR1 reads SGHAT; CDR2 reads FQNNGV. The CDR3 has 15 amino acids. The V end was cut by 0 bases, the J end by 7 bases, with 15 bases between. CDR3 sequence reads: CASSLDNQGMRGYTF. CDR3 DNA: TGTGCCAGCAGCTTAGATAATCAGGGAATGCGTGGCTACACCTTC.

This chain joins TRBV3-1 (or the pseudogene TRBV3-2) and TRBJ2-1; possibly TRBD2 for D (5 bases). Trimming stripped 1 base from V and 5 bases from J, with 6 bases between. Germline CDR1 LGHDT, CDR2 YNNKEL (reference sequence). The length of the CDR3 is 13 residues. CDR3 coding DNA: TGTGCCAGCAGCCAAGGACTAAACAATGAGCAGTTCTTC. It codes for CASSQGLNNEQFF.

This chain uses TRBV7-9 with TRBJ2-3; a possible D gene is TRBD2 (6 bases). Trimming took off 1 base at V and 0 bases at J, with 11 bases between the two ends. This CDR3 is 16 amino acids long. Per germline, CDR1 SEHNR and CDR2 FQNEAQ (reference sequence). The chain's CDR3 is CASSLVAGSSTDTQYF. The CDR3 DNA reads as TGTGCCAGCAGCTTAGTTGCGGGGTCTAGCACAGATACGCAGTATTTT.